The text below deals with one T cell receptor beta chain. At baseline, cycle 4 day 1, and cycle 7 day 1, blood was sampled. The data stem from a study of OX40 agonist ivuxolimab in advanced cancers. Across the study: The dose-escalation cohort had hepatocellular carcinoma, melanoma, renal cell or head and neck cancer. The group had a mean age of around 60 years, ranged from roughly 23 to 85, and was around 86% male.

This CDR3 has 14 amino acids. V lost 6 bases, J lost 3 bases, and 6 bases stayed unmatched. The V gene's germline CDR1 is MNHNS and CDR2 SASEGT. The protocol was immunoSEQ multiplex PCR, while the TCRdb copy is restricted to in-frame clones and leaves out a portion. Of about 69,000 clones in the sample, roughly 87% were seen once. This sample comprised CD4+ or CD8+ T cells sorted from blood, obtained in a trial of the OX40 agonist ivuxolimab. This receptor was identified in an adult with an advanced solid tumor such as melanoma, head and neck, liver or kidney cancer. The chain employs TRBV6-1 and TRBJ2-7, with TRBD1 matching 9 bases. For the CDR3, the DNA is TGTGCCAGCAGGGGGGGACAGGGACTCTACGAGCAGTACTTC. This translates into CASRGGQGLYEQYF.